The rows below give T cell receptor beta chains drawn from one sample of a study of T cells after yellow fever vaccination. TCRdb itself ran the 5' RACE reads through MiXCR, one entry per CDR3 protein. Here the sample spans approximately 160,000 distinct CDR3 sequences, 9.3% being singletons. The sequenced sample was CD8+ T cells sorted from PBMCs, obtained 45 days after the yellow fever booster vaccination. These receptors were collected from a man younger than 35 who received the YFV17D yellow fever vaccine. CDR3s include the opening cysteine and the closing phenylalanine or tryptophan. A D gene is named only where the DNA matches it firmly. Some rows mark clone size as missing; the rest say once, few, many or name a class of expanded clone.

TRBD1,few,TRBJ1-2,TRBV6-5,TGTGCCAGCAGTTACAGGGGGCTTGGCTATGGCTACACCTTC,CASSYRGLGYGYTF
.,few,TRBJ1-5,TRBV5-1,TGCGCCAGCAGCTTGGACCAGGGATTGGGGAGCAATCAGCCCCAGCATTTT,CASSLDQGLGSNQPQHF
.,many,TRBJ1-2,TRBV29-1,TGCAGCGTCCCCGGCGGGGGTGGCTACACCTTC,CSVPGGGGYTF
.,.,TRBJ2-4,TRBV12-3/TRBV12-4,TGTGCCAGCAGTTTGAGTGGGTTACACATTCAGTACTTC,CASSLSGLHIQYF
.,many,TRBJ1-1,TRBV6-6,TGTGCCAGCAGTACCACTGAAGCTTTCTTT,CASSTTEAFF
.,.,TRBJ2-2,TRBV5-1,TGCGCCAGCAGCTTCTATGAGGGGGAGCTGTTTTTT,CASSFYEGELFF
.,many,TRBJ2-3,TRBV12-3/TRBV12-4,TGTGCCAGCAGTGCTAAGGGGGATACGCAGTATTTT,CASSAKGDTQYF
TRBD1,.,TRBJ1-4,TRBV4-3,TGCGCCAGCAGCCAAGAGCGTACAGGGGCGCCCCATAATGAAAAACTGTTTTTT,CASSQERTGAPHNEKLFF
.,few,TRBJ2-3,TRBV15,TGTGCCACCAGCAGTGGGCGGATCCGAAACACAGATACGCAGTATTTT,CATSSGRIRNTDTQYF
.,many,TRBJ2-1,TRBV5-5,TGTGCCAGCAGCTCGGGCGACAATGAGCAGTTCTTC,CASSSGDNEQFF
TRBD2,.,TRBJ2-1,TRBV7-3,TGTGCCAGCAGCTCGACTAGCGGGGCAGAGCAGTTCTTC,CASSSTSGAEQFF
.,.,TRBJ2-5,TRBV6-6,TGTGCCATCAGCTTAGCATCTACGCGATCCAGGGAGACCCAGTACTTC,CAISLASTRSRETQYF
TRBD2,.,TRBJ2-1,TRBV19,TGTGCCAGCACCGAGGGGACTAGCGGGGCCATCTCCTACAATGAGCAGTTCTTC,CASTEGTSGAISYNEQFF
TRBD1,.,TRBJ2-7,TRBV15,TGTGCCACCAGCCGGGACAGGGGGCACGAGCAGTACTTC,CATSRDRGHEQYF
TRBD2,.,TRBJ2-3,TRBV5-8,TGTGCCAGCAGCTTGGTAGCGGGGGGTCCAATCCCAACAGATACGCAGTATTTT,CASSLVAGGPIPTDTQYF
.,few,TRBJ1-1,TRBV5-5,TGTGCCAGCAGCTTGGGGTCCGGGGCTGAAGCTTTCTTT,CASSLGSGAEAFF
.,few,TRBJ1-5,TRBV7-9,TGTGCCAGCAGCCACCTCGGAGGGGAGGATCAGCCCCAGCATTTT,CASSHLGGEDQPQHF
.,many,TRBJ1-5,TRBV27,TGTGCCAGCAGTTTATGGTACAGTCGTCAGCCCCAGCATTTT,CASSLWYSRQPQHF
TRBD2,.,TRBJ2-2,TRBV3-1,TGTGCCAGCAGCCATGAGGGACTAGCGAACACCGGGGAGCTGTTTTTT,CASSHEGLANTGELFF
.,few,TRBJ2-5,TRBV12-3/TRBV12-4,TGTGCCAGCAGAGTCCGGGACACCCTCGAGGAGACCCAGTACTTC,CASRVRDTLEETQYF
.,.,TRBJ2-1,TRBV27,TGTGCCAGCAGTTCGACGGGGGCGGGGGAGTACAATGAGCAGTTCTTC,CASSSTGAGEYNEQFF
TRBD1,few,TRBJ1-2,TRBV6-2/TRBV6-3,TGTGCCAGCAAACGGGACAGCTATGGCTACACCTTC,CASKRDSYGYTF
.,few,TRBJ1-5,TRBV27,TGTGCCAGCAGTTCGGAGTTGAATCAGCCCCAGCATTTT,CASSSELNQPQHF
TRBD2,many,TRBJ2-3,TRBV7-8,TGTGCCTCCCGGAGCGGGGGCCCCTCGGACACAGATACGCAGTATTTT,CASRSGGPSDTDTQYF
.,few,TRBJ2-1,TRBV9,TGTGCCAGCAGCCCGAGGGGGGTCTACTACAATGAGCAGTTCTTC,CASSPRGVYYNEQFF
TRBD1,few,TRBJ2-1,TRBV6-1,TGTGCCAGCAGTCTGGGGACAGACTACAATGAGCAGTTCTTC,CASSLGTDYNEQFF
.,.,TRBJ1-6,TRBV6-5,TGTGCCAGCAGCCAAACGGGCCCCTCCGGGTCACCCCTCCACTTT,CASSQTGPSGSPLHF
.,many,TRBJ2-3,TRBV5-4,TGTGCCAGCAGCGCGACAGAAGATACGCAGTATTTT,CASSATEDTQYF
.,few,TRBJ2-7,TRBV25-1,TGTGCCAGCAGTGAATTCGTGACAGGTAGCTACGAGCAGTACTTC,CASSEFVTGSYEQYF
TRBD2,many,TRBJ2-7,TRBV6-5,TGTGCCAGCACCACTGGGACTAGCGACTACGAGCAGTACTTC,CASTTGTSDYEQYF
.,many,TRBJ2-3,TRBV7-2,TGTGCCAGCAGCTCAGGACAGTTCCCGACCACAGATACGCAGTATTTT,CASSSGQFPTTDTQYF
.,many,TRBJ1-1,TRBV27,TGTGCCAGCAGCAAGGGGTGGGGAGGCACTGAAGCTTTCTTT,CASSKGWGGTEAFF
.,many,TRBJ1-2,TRBV15,TGTGCCACCAGCAGAGCTCCAACAGGGAGCGATGGCTACACCTTC,CATSRAPTGSDGYTF